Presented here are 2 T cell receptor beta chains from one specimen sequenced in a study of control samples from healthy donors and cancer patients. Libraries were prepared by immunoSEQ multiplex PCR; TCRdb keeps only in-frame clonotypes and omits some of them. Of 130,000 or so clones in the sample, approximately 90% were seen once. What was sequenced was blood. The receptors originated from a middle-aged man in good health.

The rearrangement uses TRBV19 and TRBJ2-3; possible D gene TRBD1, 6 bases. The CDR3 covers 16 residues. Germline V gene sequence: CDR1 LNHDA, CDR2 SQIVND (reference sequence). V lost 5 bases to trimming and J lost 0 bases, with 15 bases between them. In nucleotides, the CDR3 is TGTGCCAGTAGTCTCGGACAGCATACTAGCACAGATACGCAGTATTTT. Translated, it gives CASSLGQHTSTDTQYF. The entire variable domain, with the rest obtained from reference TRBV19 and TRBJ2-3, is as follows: DGGITQSPKYLFRKEGQNVTLSCEQNLNHDAMYWYRQDPGQGLRLIYYSQIVNDFQKGDIAEGYSVSREKKESFPLTVTSAQKNPTAFYLCASSLGQHTSTDTQYFGPGTRLTVL.

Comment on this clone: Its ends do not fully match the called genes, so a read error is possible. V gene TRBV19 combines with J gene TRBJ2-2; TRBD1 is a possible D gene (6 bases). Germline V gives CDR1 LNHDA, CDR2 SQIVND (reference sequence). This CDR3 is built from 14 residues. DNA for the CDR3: TGTGCCAGTAGCCCAACAGGGTCCGCCGGTGAGCTGTTTTTT. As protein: CASSPTGSAGELFF.